This T cell receptor (beta chain) was documented in a study of blood T cell repertoires in COVID-19. This CDR3 contains 11 residues. V lost 7 bases and J 8 bases, leaving 11 bases between the germline ends. CDR1 and CDR2 from the germline V gene are LNHDA and SQIVND (reference sequence). In its sample, this clone was seen a few times. Sequencing was performed with immunoSEQ multiplex PCR; in TCRdb, only in-frame clones are kept and a portion is missing. The data show approximately 410,000 clones, roughly 85% seen once. The TCR sequence derives from a woman aged 25-40 years with active or convalescent COVID-19. The V and J genes are TRBV19 and TRBJ1-2; D not certain. Sequencing used peripheral blood. This CDR3 is CASKGGLGYTF. CDR3 nucleotide sequence: TGTGCCAGTAAGGGAGGGCTCGGCTACACCTTC.